Each of the 5 T cell receptor beta chains below was sequenced from the same sample in a study of response to subunit inactivated influenza vaccine. TCRdb re-derived calls from the RT-PCR reads in MiXCR, one entry per CDR3 protein. The sample shows about 700,000 distinct CDR3 sequences, 14% of them seen only once. The material sequenced was PBMCs from blood, taken approximately 15 days before vaccination. Every receptor here comes from a man aged 50 to 59 who received an inactivated influenza vaccine.

This rearrangement joins TRBV4-2 to TRBJ2-7; D is unclear. V was pared by 1 base and J by 4 bases, with 11 bases between. The CDR3 is made up of 14 amino acids. Germline-derived CDR1 and CDR2 are LGHNA and YNFKEQ. As DNA, the CDR3 is TGTGCCAGCAGCCAAGTTCCAGATTCATACGAGCAGTACTTC. It yields the protein CASSQVPDSYEQYF.

The chain carries TRBV10-3 and TRBJ1-2; 7 bases align to TRBD1. CDR1 is ENHRY, CDR2 SYGVKD, per germline. CDR3 length: 13 residues. Unmatched junction bases numbered 4, after V lost 1 base and J lost 8 bases. This CDR3 reads CAISEWDSRGYTF. In DNA, the CDR3 is TGTGCCATCAGTGAGTGGGACAGCCGCGGCTACACCTTC.

The chain links TRBV5-6 to TRBJ1-5, with 9 bases aligning to TRBD1. Germline V lookup: CDR1 SGHDT, CDR2 YYEEEE. V dropped 0 bases and J dropped 3; count of bases not matched to a gene: 4. CDR3 length: 16 amino acids. CDR3 sequence (DNA): TGTGCCAGCAGCTTGGGGACAGGGGCTTTCAATCAGCCCCAGCATTTT. Encoded protein: CASSLGTGAFNQPQHF. Looking up the rest from reference TRBV5-6 and TRBJ1-5 gives the full variable domain: DAGVTQSPTHLIKTRGQQVTLRCSPKSGHDTVSWYQQALGQGPQFIFQYYEEEERQRGNFPDRFSGHQFPNYSSELNVNALLLGDSALYLCASSLGTGAFNQPQHFGDGTRLSIL.

This sequence joins TRBV20-1 and TRBJ2-7; D is possibly TRBD1 or TRBD2 (5 bases each). The CDR3 contains 18 residues. The ends were cut back, 0 bases at V and 1 base at J, with 22 bases in the middle. Per the germline V gene, CDR1 is DFQATT and CDR2 is SNEGSKA (reference sequence). Written as DNA, the CDR3 is TGCAGTGCTAGAGATGGGGCACGGAGCGGCGGCCCTTCCTACGAGCAGTACTTC. Protein sequence: CSARDGARSGGPSYEQYF.

This clonotype was seen only a few times. This chain uses TRBV2 with TRBJ2-2; 7 bases fit TRBD1. The CDR3 sequence is 16 residues long. With 2 bases clipped from V and 3 bases from J, the junction kept 6 bases outside the gene matches. In germline, CDR1 is SNHLY, CDR2 FYNNEI. The CDR3 loop reads CASSETRQGYTGELFF. Here the CDR3 DNA reads TGTGCCAGCAGTGAAACCCGACAGGGTTACACCGGGGAGCTGTTTTTT.